Below are 9 T cell receptor beta chains sequenced from a single sample in a study of neoadjuvant nivolumab and ipilimumab in lung cancer. Produced via immunoSEQ multiplex PCR; TCRdb's table is partial and in-frame only. The sample holds about 18,000 clones; approximately 73% are singletons and the top ten take roughly 7%. The sample in question was tumor tissue, obtained after neoadjuvant nivolumab, alone or with ipilimumab, at or shortly before surgery. The receptors were sampled from an adult with non-small cell lung cancer.

V usage is TRBV28 and J usage is TRBJ2-6, with no clear D. This CDR3 contains 16 residues. Germline V lookup: CDR1 MDHEN, CDR2 SYDVKM. Between the trimmed V and J ends, which lost 5 bases and 2 bases, there was a span of 13 bases. The DNA for the CDR3 is TGTGCCAGCAGTCCTCCCGTTGGGGCTGGGGCCAACGTCCTGACTTTC. As protein: CASSPPVGAGANVLTF.

In its sample, this clone ranks as medium-sized. V usage is TRBV5-6 and J usage is TRBJ2-5; D unclear. The CDR3 spans 13 residues. V was trimmed by 1 base and J by 5 bases, leaving 9 bases between them. CDR1 is SGHDT and CDR2 is YYEEEE in the germline V gene. The CDR3 DNA follows: TGTGCCAGCAGCTTGACTGGGCTTGAGACCCAGTACTTC. This gives the protein CASSLTGLETQYF.

V usage is TRBV5-1 and J usage is TRBJ1-2; 9 nucleotides agree with TRBD1. Trimming took 4 bases from V and 6 from J; bases not matched to a gene: 7. The CDR3 is made up of 14 amino acids. From germline, CDR1 is SGHRS and CDR2 YFSETQ. The CDR3: CASSVGQGGDGYTF. The CDR3 DNA is TGCGCCAGCAGCGTGGGACAGGGCGGCGATGGCTACACCTTC.

The chain carries TRBV7-8 and TRBJ2-2; TRBD2 matches 10 bases. V dropped 5 bases and J dropped 5; count of bases not matched to a gene: 8. Per the germline V gene, CDR1 is SGHVS and CDR2 is FQNEAQ. This CDR3 region has 16 residues. CDR3 in amino acids: CASSKTGLASTGELFF. The CDR3 DNA sequence: TGTGCCAGCAGCAAAACGGGACTAGCGAGTACCGGGGAGCTGTTTTTT.

The chain has TRBV11-3 and TRBJ2-2; 9 bases map to TRBD1. V dropped 2 bases and J dropped 0; count of bases not matched to a gene: 4. The length of the CDR3 is 17 residues. Germline-derived CDR1 and CDR2 are SGHNT and YENEEA. CDR3 DNA: TGTGCCAGCAGCTTAAACAGGGGGCCCTCGAACACCGGGGAGCTGTTTTTT. Translating it yields CASSLNRGPSNTGELFF.

The chain carries TRBV6-5 and TRBJ1-3, with D perhaps TRBD1 (6 bases). V was cut by 10 bases and J by 0 bases, with 13 bases left in between. The CDR3 totals 14 residues. Germline CDR1 and CDR2: MNHEY and SVGAGI. This CDR3 reads CATGLRGSGNTIYF. Written as DNA, the CDR3 is TGTGCCACTGGGCTCAGGGGCTCTGGAAACACCATATATTTT.

This clone was detected once. V usage is TRBV6-1 and J usage is TRBJ1-2; 7 bases align to TRBD1. Germline V CDR1 and CDR2: MNHNS, SASEGT. The CDR3 covers 12 residues. Trimming took 7 bases from V and 6 from J; bases not matched to a gene: 5. The chain's CDR3 is CASKTGFNGYTF. The CDR3 DNA reads as TGTGCCAGCAAGACAGGGTTTAATGGCTACACCTTC.

The V and J genes are TRBV5-4 and TRBJ2-5; maybe TRBD2 (6 bases). The germline CDR1 and CDR2 sequences are SGHNT and YYREEE (reference sequence). The CDR3 covers 14 residues. With 5 bases removed from V and 0 bases from J, the gap between germline ends came to 11 bases. CDR3 loop: CASSSGTYQETQYF. CDR3 DNA: TGTGCCAGCAGTAGCGGCACGTACCAAGAGACCCAGTACTTC. Variable domain in full (rest from reference TRBV5-4 and TRBJ2-5): ETGVTQSPTHLIKTRGQQVTLRCSSQSGHNTVSWYQQALGQGPQFIFQYYREEENGRGNFPPRFSGLQFPNYSSELNVNALELDDSALYLCASSSGTYQETQYFGPGTRLLVL.

The chain joins TRBV11-3 to TRBJ2-1; 9 nucleotides match TRBD1. The CDR3 has 15 amino acids. Germline V gene data show CDR1 as SGHNT and CDR2 as YENEEA. V trimming: 4 bases; J trimming: 7 bases; junction bases outside the gene matches: 8. In DNA form, the CDR3 reads TGTGCCAGCAGCTCACCGGGACAGGGAGGGAATGAGCAGTTCTTC. Its protein product is CASSSPGQGGNEQFF.